A selection of T cell receptor beta chains follows, all from one sample in a study of blood T cell repertoires in COVID-19. Produced via immunoSEQ multiplex PCR; TCRdb's table is partial and in-frame only. The data contain about 310,000 clones, around 87% of them seen just once; the ten biggest clones take up 1%. Input material: peripheral blood. These receptors all stem from a man in his fifties or sixties with active or convalescent COVID-19. The CDR3 runs from the conserved cysteine through the conserved F or W. Each record gives: V gene, J gene, clone size, CDR3 protein. A row's size may be missing; if present it is once, few, many or a size class.

>TRBV18|TRBJ1-1|-
CASSPRDTDTEAFF
>TRBV19|TRBJ2-3|-
CASSQIAGAITDTQYF
>TRBV7-2|TRBJ2-5|-
CASSPTIQETQYF
>TRBV28|TRBJ1-6|few
CASSGSNSPLHF
>TRBV5-1|TRBJ1-1|-
CASRSGENTEAFF
>TRBV10-3|TRBJ2-3|-
CAISGTATTQYF
>TRBV6-5|TRBJ1-5|once
CASSYSRGGPNQPQHF
>TRBV19|TRBJ2-1|once
CASTPLAGGPYNEQFF
>TRBV29-1|TRBJ2-1|-
CSARESLGGEQFF
>TRBV14|TRBJ1-2|-
CASSQVGQEYYGYTF
>TRBV28|TRBJ1-5|-
CASSRRQAGQPQHF
>TRBV7-9|TRBJ1-1|-
CASSLVFGTEIFF
>TRBV28|TRBJ2-3|-
CASSSAGTSGRATDTQYF
>TRBV5-4|TRBJ2-3|-
CASTLAGGLSTDTQYF
>TRBV7-2|TRBJ1-2|-
CASSLVRQNYGYTF
>TRBV7-3|TRBJ2-3|-
CASSSGLAGGLGTDTQYF
>TRBV12-3/TRBV12-4|TRBJ2-7|-
CASSFRVSYEQYF
>TRBV28|TRBJ1-1|once
CASSSPGQGVRAFF
>TRBV4-3|TRBJ1-2|-
CASSQDPGGTAPRDGYTF
>TRBV5-4|TRBJ2-3|-
CASSRTGLTDTQYF
>TRBV5-4|TRBJ2-6|-
CASSLEGTVDSGANVLTF
>TRBV4-2|TRBJ2-1|-
CASSQGTTLESGNEQFF
>TRBV7-2|TRBJ2-1|-
CASSLFSPGLAADEQFF
>TRBV28|TRBJ1-1|once
CAIRDSAMNTEAFF
>TRBV28|TRBJ2-1|once
CASSRLADNNEQFF
>TRBV7-6|TRBJ1-2|-
CASSSFGGYTF
>TRBV4-3|TRBJ1-4|-
CASSQEQPGHEKLFF
>TRBV28|TRBJ2-5|few
CASREGVEETQYF
>TRBV9|TRBJ1-1|-
CASSATGMNTEAFF